This passage covers 24 T cell receptor beta chains from one sample sequenced in a study of T-cell memory formation after mild COVID-19. TCRdb re-analysed the 5' RACE reads in MiXCR, keeping a single row per CDR3 protein. Among about 430,000 distinct CDR3 sequences listed, more than 20% were seen once. The sequenced sample was PBMCs or a T cell subset sorted from them (not recorded which). Receptor source: an adult woman who had mild COVID-19 (a few samples of this study predate the infection). Cell type and time point are not known.

This clonotype was picked up a small number of times. V is TRBV11-1 and J is TRBJ1-6; D is unresolved. CDR1 is SGHAT and CDR2 is FQDESV in the germline V gene (reference sequence). The CDR3 contains 14 residues. Between the trimmed V and J ends, which lost 5 bases and 9 bases, there was a span of 14 bases. The CDR3 loop reads CASSPGNGGSPLHF. Here the CDR3 DNA reads TGTGCCAGCAGCCCCGGGAACGGTGGTTCACCCCTCCACTTT.

The V gene is TRBV5-1, the J gene TRBJ1-4, with a possible D match to TRBD1 (5 bases). The germline V gene has CDR1 SGHRS and CDR2 YFSETQ. The length of the CDR3 is 14 residues. Trimming removed 4 bases from V and 8 bases from J, with 15 bases in between. CDR3 sequence: CASSERLQGEKLFF. CDR3 coding DNA: TGCGCCAGCAGCGAACGCCTCCAGGGCGAAAAACTGTTTTTT.

The rearrangement links TRBV7-9 to TRBJ2-1; D gene ambiguous. The germline CDR1 and CDR2 sequences are SEHNR and FQNEAQ (reference sequence). This CDR3 has 16 amino acids. The V gene lost 4 bases and the J gene lost 4 bases, with 17 bases spanning the gap. The CDR3 is CASSSHMMSSYNEQFF. The CDR3, as DNA: TGTGCCAGCAGCTCCCATATGATGTCCTCGTACAATGAGCAGTTCTTC.

This clonotype was counted ten times or more. The chain combines TRBV12-3 or TRBV12-4 with TRBJ2-1; the match to TRBD2 covers 15 bases. The CDR3 extends over 19 amino acids. J was trimmed by 0 bases and V by 5 bases; bases with no gene match: 8. CDR3 sequence reads: CASSRRTSGRVNSYNEQFF. As DNA, the CDR3 is TGTGCCAGCAGTCGAAGGACTAGCGGGAGGGTTAACTCCTACAATGAGCAGTTCTTC.

The chain joins TRBV29-1 to TRBJ2-3; D is perhaps TRBD2 (5 bases). The CDR3 covers 12 residues. V shed 5 bases and J shed 4 bases, with 10 bases lying between them. Germline V gene sequence: CDR1 SQVTM, CDR2 ANQGSEA. CDR3 sequence: CSVSGMADTQYF. In nucleotides, the CDR3 is TGCAGCGTTTCGGGGATGGCAGATACGCAGTATTTT.

The V gene is TRBV7-9, the J gene TRBJ2-5; D is ambiguous. V was cut by 5 bases and J by 4 bases, with 14 bases left in between. The CDR3 totals 14 residues. Germline-derived CDR1 and CDR2 are SEHNR and FQNEAQ (reference sequence). The CDR3 DNA sequence: TGTGCCAGCAGCGTAGGGTCAGGTGGAGAGACCCAGTACTTC. Amino acids: CASSVGSGGETQYF.

This clonotype was counted ten times or more. V usage is TRBV7-3 and J usage is TRBJ2-1; maybe TRBD1 (5 bases). V was cut by 5 bases and J by 2 bases, with 22 bases left in between. Per germline, CDR1 SGHTA and CDR2 FQGTGA. The CDR3 runs to 18 residues. This chain's CDR3 is CASSLNLPGPKPYNEQFF. CDR3 DNA sequence: TGTGCCAGCAGCCTAAACCTCCCAGGGCCCAAACCCTACAATGAGCAGTTCTTC.

J is TRBJ2-1 and V is TRBV24-1, with 9 bases aligning to TRBD1. Trimming removed 0 bases from V and 7 bases from J; junction bases left unmatched: 9. Germline V gives CDR1 KGHDR, CDR2 SFDVKD. This CDR3 is built from 17 residues. CDR3 in DNA: TGTGCCACCAGTGATTTGACCGGGACAGGGATAGGAAATGAGCAGTTCTTC. The encoded protein is CATSDLTGTGIGNEQFF.

This chain connects TRBV7-9 to TRBJ2-2; D remains ambiguous. This CDR3 has 15 residues. V was pared by 5 bases and J by 0 bases, with 10 bases between. The V gene's germline CDR1 is SEHNR and CDR2 FQNEAQ (reference sequence). CDR3 in DNA: TGTGCCAGCAGCCCTCTTGGGGCGAACACCGGGGAGCTGTTTTTT. This sequence encodes CASSPLGANTGELFF.

The chain recombines TRBV5-1 with TRBJ1-1; D possibly corresponds to TRBD1 (5 bases). Germline V lookup: CDR1 SGHRS, CDR2 YFSETQ. The V and J ends lost 2 bases and 4 bases respectively, with 12 bases between them. The CDR3 spans 14 residues. CDR3 in amino acids: CASSFEQEITEAFF. The CDR3 nucleotides are TGCGCCAGCAGCTTTGAACAGGAGATCACTGAAGCTTTCTTT. The entire variable domain, with the rest obtained from reference TRBV5-1 and TRBJ1-1, is as follows: KAGVTQTPRYLIKTRGQQVTLSCSPISGHRSVSWYQQTPGQGLQFLFEYFSETQRNKGNFPGRFSGRQFSNSRSEMNVSTLELGDSALYLCASSFEQEITEAFFGQGTRLTVV.

This clonotype was seen a few times. This sequence joins TRBV7-9 and TRBJ1-5, with D maybe TRBD1 (6 bases). The length of the CDR3 is 16 residues. Germline loops: CDR1 SEHNR, CDR2 FQNEAQ (reference sequence). The ends were cut back, 5 bases at V and 11 bases at J, with 25 bases in the middle. The DNA of the CDR3 is TGTGCCAGCAGCGAGATAACAAAGGGGGGCCAATCAGCCCAGCATTTT. It encodes CASSEITKGGQSAQHF.

This clonotype appeared once. It may be a read error: a sequence one base away is much more abundant. J is TRBJ2-2 and V is TRBV12-3 or TRBV12-4; 7 positions agree with TRBD1. CDR3 length equals 15 residues. The V and J ends lost 6 bases and 4 bases, in that order; junction bases with no gene match: 8. The CDR3 DNA is TGTGCCAGCAGGGGGACAGTCGCGAGCACCGGGGAGCTGTTTTTT. Residues: CASRGTVASTGELFF.

In this sample, this clonotype turned up a few times. The chain recombines TRBV12-3 or TRBV12-4 with TRBJ2-7; no firm D call. The ends were cut back, 6 bases at V and 2 bases at J, with 11 bases in the middle. CDR3 size: 13 residues. CDR3 sequence: CASSSATTYEQYF. Written as DNA, the CDR3 is TGTGCCAGCAGCTCCGCAACGACCTACGAGCAGTACTTC.

The chain uses TRBV9 and TRBJ1-1; D is unresolved. The germline gives CDR1 SGDLS, CDR2 YYNGEE. The CDR3 is 15 residues long. The V end was cut by 3 bases, the J end by 6 bases, with 18 bases between. CDR3 amino acids: CASSARLNDWAEAFF. The CDR3 DNA reads TGTGCCAGCAGCGCACGACTGAACGATTGGGCTGAAGCTTTCTTT.

In this sample, this clonotype turned up a few times. As DNA, the CDR3 is TGTGCCAGCAGCTTGGCCGTCACAGCAGGCTCCTACGAGCAGTACTTC. Amino acids: CASSLAVTAGSYEQYF. The rearrangement uses TRBV5-5 and TRBJ2-7; no clear D. The CDR3 has 16 residues. The V and J ends lost 0 bases and 0 bases respectively, with 13 bases between them. CDR1 and CDR2 from the germline V gene are SGHKS and YYEKEE (reference sequence). The variable domain in full, with the rest retrieved from reference TRBV5-5 and TRBJ2-7, is DAGVTQSPTHLIKTRGQQVTLRCSPISGHKSVSWYQQVLGQGPQFIFQYYEKEERGRGNFPDRFSARQFPNYSSELNVNALLLGDSALYLCASSLAVTAGSYEQYFGPGTRLTVT.

This clonotype appeared a few times. This chain links TRBV20-1 with TRBJ2-2; 11 nucleotides agree with TRBD2. V lost 6 bases, J lost 8 bases, and 17 bases stayed unmatched. CDR1 is DFQATT, CDR2 SNEGSKA, per germline (reference sequence). The CDR3 loop spans 17 amino acids. The CDR3 DNA sequence: TGCAGTGCCAGATTAAGACCGGGACTAGCGGCTGAAGGGGAGCTGTTTTTT. Translated, it gives CSARLRPGLAAEGELFF.

This chain links TRBV11-3 with TRBJ2-3; D might be TRBD2 (5 bases). Germline assignment: CDR1 SGHNT and CDR2 YENEEA. The CDR3 is 18 amino acids. V dropped 1 base and J dropped 4 bases, with 21 bases sitting between them. Here the CDR3 reads CASSLVYLTSTGADTQYF. The CDR3 coding sequence is TGTGCCAGCAGCTTAGTTTACCTAACTAGTACTGGCGCAGATACGCAGTATTTT.

V gene TRBV7-3 combines with J gene TRBJ2-5, with D possibly being TRBD1 or TRBD2 (6 bases each). Per the germline V gene, CDR1 is SGHTA and CDR2 is FQGTGA. V lost 5 bases and J lost 7, with 17 bases in between. The CDR3 length is 14 residues. This CDR3 reads CASSGGQRDGTQYF. The CDR3 coding sequence is TGTGCCAGCAGCGGGGGGCAGAGAGACGGGACCCAGTACTTC.

The chain couples TRBV28 to TRBJ2-3; either TRBD1 or TRBD2 may supply D (5 bases each). Trimming left V 5 bases short and J 8 bases short, with 14 bases between. The CDR3 runs to 13 residues. The V gene's germline CDR1 is MDHEN and CDR2 SYDVKM. In DNA, the CDR3 is TGTGCCAGCAGTCTCCTTATTGGGGGTACGCAGTATTTT. It encodes CASSLLIGGTQYF.

This clonotype occurred many times. The chain combines TRBV7-9 with TRBJ2-7; no firm D call. Germline assignment: CDR1 SEHNR and CDR2 FQNEAQ (reference sequence). Trimming stripped 1 base from V and 2 bases from J, with 6 bases between. The CDR3 has 13 residues. DNA of the CDR3: TGTGCCAGCAGCTTAGGTTTCCCCTACGAGCAGTACTTC. The encoded protein is CASSLGFPYEQYF. Full variable domain (missing parts from reference TRBV7-9 and TRBJ2-7): DTGVSQNPRHKITKRGQNVTFRCDPISEHNRLYWYRQTLGQGPEFLTYFQNEAQLEKSRLLSDRFSAERPKGSFSTLEIQRTEQGDSAMYLCASSLGFPYEQYFGPGTRLTVT.

In this sample, this clonotype turned up a few times. The J gene is TRBJ2-3, the V gene TRBV18; possibly TRBD1 or TRBD2 for D (5 bases each). Per the germline V gene, CDR1 is KGHSH and CDR2 is LQKENI. The V and J ends lost 2 bases and 5 bases respectively, with 14 bases between them. This CDR3 has 15 amino acids. Here the CDR3 reads CASSPREGTGDTQYF. For the CDR3, the DNA is TGTGCCAGCTCACCAAGAGAGGGGACCGGAGATACGCAGTATTTT. The full variable domain, completed using reference TRBV18 and TRBJ2-3, is NAGVMQNPRHLVRRRGQEARLRCSPMKGHSHVYWYRQLPEEGLKFMVYLQKENIIDESGMPKERFSAEFPKEGPSILRIQQVVRGDSAAYFCASSPREGTGDTQYFGPGTRLTVL.

This clonotype has a handful of counts. CDR3 DNA sequence: TGTGCCAGCAGTTCGGGACTAGCGCGAGAGCAGTACTTC. Translated: CASSSGLAREQYF. The rearrangement uses TRBV12-3 or TRBV12-4 and TRBJ2-7; 10 bases are a match to TRBD2. The CDR3 is made up of 13 amino acids. The trim removed 4 bases at V and 7 bases at J, leaving 4 bases unmatched.

The chain links TRBV7-6 to TRBJ2-1; 9 nucleotides align to TRBD2. Germline-derived CDR1 and CDR2 are SGHVS and FNYEAQ. CDR3 length: 15 amino acids. V shed 4 bases, J shed 7 bases, and the junction held 8 bases outside the gene matches. The DNA for the CDR3 is TGTGCCAGCAGCTCATTAGCGGGAGTACGTAATGAGCAGTTCTTC. Protein: CASSSLAGVRNEQFF. The variable domain in full, completed from reference TRBV7-6 and TRBJ2-1, reads GAGVSQSPRYKVTKRGQDVALRCDPISGHVSLYWYRQALGQGPEFLTYFNYEAQQDKSGLPNDRFSAERPEGSISTLTIQRTEQRDSAMYRCASSSLAGVRNEQFFGPGTRLTVL.

This clonotype was picked up a small number of times. This chain joins TRBV7-2 and TRBJ2-3; possible D gene TRBD2, 6 bases. The V end was cut by 0 bases, the J end by 2 bases, with 9 bases between. The germline V gene has CDR1 SGHTA and CDR2 FQGNSA. CDR3 length: 15 amino acids. CDR3: CASSLAGLDTDTQYF. In nucleotides, the CDR3 is TGTGCCAGCAGCTTAGCGGGACTCGACACAGATACGCAGTATTTT. Variable domain in full (rest from reference TRBV7-2 and TRBJ2-3): GAGVSQSPSNKVTEKGKDVELRCDPISGHTALYWYRQSLGQGLEFLIYFQGNSAPDKSGLPSDRFSAERTGGSVSTLTIQRTQQEDSAVYLCASSLAGLDTDTQYFGPGTRLTVL.